These 15 T cell receptor beta chains originate from one sample sequenced in a study of shared clonotypes between healthy human individuals. Some clones are missing from TCRdb's copy, which holds only in-frame ones; the method was immunoSEQ multiplex PCR. In the table there are about 480,000 clones, 75% to 80% of which are singletons. The sample was PBMCs. These receptors originate from a middle-aged woman in good health. Some clones in this sample may be carry-over from other donors' samples.

V and J are TRBV19 and TRBJ2-1; no clear D gene. The CDR3 runs to 16 residues. V dropped 2 bases and J dropped 3 bases, with 14 bases sitting between them. Germline lookup yields CDR1 LNHDA and CDR2 SQIVND (reference sequence). The CDR3 region has the DNA TGTGCCAGTAGTATAAGAGACCGTACGGGCTACAATGAGCAGTTCTTC. Protein product: CASSIRDRTGYNEQFF.

CDR3 amino acids: CASSLDNTEAFF. The CDR3 bases are TGTGCCAGCTCACTTGATAACACTGAAGCTTTCTTT. The chain uses TRBV18 and TRBJ1-1; D not resolved. Germline values: CDR1 KGHSH, CDR2 LQKENI. V was pared by 4 bases and J by 2 bases, with 5 bases between. The CDR3 contains 12 residues.

The chain carries TRBV19 and TRBJ2-5, with 8 bases lining up with TRBD1. This CDR3 has 15 residues. CDR1 is LNHDA, CDR2 SQIVND, per germline (reference sequence). J was trimmed by 0 bases and V by 7 bases; bases with no gene match: 7. This CDR3 is CASTTGQEDQETQYF. CDR3 nucleotide sequence: TGTGCCAGTACCACGGGACAGGAGGACCAAGAGACCCAGTACTTC. The variable domain in full, completed from reference TRBV19 and TRBJ2-5, reads DGGITQSPKYLFRKEGQNVTLSCEQNLNHDAMYWYRQDPGQGLRLIYYSQIVNDFQKGDIAEGYSVSREKKESFPLTVTSAQKNPTAFYLCASTTGQEDQETQYFGPGTRLLVL.

The chain recombines TRBV12-5 with TRBJ1-1, with D unclear. The CDR3 has 13 residues. Germline V gene lookup returns CDR1 LGHNT and CDR2 FRNRAP. V lost 1 base and J lost 5, with 8 bases in between. In nucleotides, the CDR3 is TGTGCTAGTGGTTTGGGGTTATCGACTGAAGCTTTCTTT. Protein sequence: CASGLGLSTEAFF.

About this clone: A far larger clone is one nucleotide away, so this likely arose from a read error. The chain couples TRBV20-1 to TRBJ1-2; D uncertain. The germline CDR1 and CDR2 sequences are DFQATT and SNEGSKA (reference sequence). The V gene lost 6 bases and the J gene lost 8 bases, with 13 bases spanning the gap. The CDR3 has 11 amino acids. CDR3 amino acids: CSARRGEGYTF. In DNA, the CDR3 is TGCAGTGCCAGACGTGGGGAAGGCTACACCTTC.

J is TRBJ2-5 and V is TRBV7-2; the D is unclear. The CDR3 length is 15 residues. Trimming took off 4 bases at V and 2 bases at J, with 14 bases between the two ends. The germline V gene encodes CDR1 SGHTA and CDR2 FQGNSA. The CDR3 DNA sequence: TGTGCCAGCAGCTCTGTCACATACCAACAAGAGACCCAGTACTTC. Translating it yields CASSSVTYQQETQYF.

The V call is TRBV28, the J call TRBJ2-5; no clear D. V was shortened by 8 bases and J by 1 base, with 14 bases between the two germline ends. Germline values: CDR1 MDHEN, CDR2 SYDVKM. CDR3 length: 14 residues. The CDR3 spells CASGRGNLQETQYF. In nucleotides, the CDR3 is TGTGCCAGCGGTCGTGGAAACCTCCAAGAGACCCAGTACTTC.

The chain recombines TRBV7-2 with TRBJ2-3, with TRBD2 matching 7 bases. Trimming cost V 6 bases and J 0 bases; bases outside gene matches: 9. The germline gives CDR1 SGHTA, CDR2 FQGNSA. The CDR3 is made up of 16 amino acids. CDR3 nucleotides: TGTGCCAGCAGGCATACCGGGACTACTAGCACAGATACGCAGTATTTT. Amino acids: CASRHTGTTSTDTQYF.

The CDR3 loop is CASSGHRESNQPQHF. DNA of the CDR3: TGTGCCAGCAGTGGACACAGGGAAAGCAATCAGCCCCAGCATTTT. The gene calls are TRBV2 and TRBJ1-5; weak D call: TRBD1 (6 bases). Trimming took 4 bases from V and 1 from J, leaving 11 bases between them. Germline CDR1 reads SNHLY; CDR2 reads FYNNEI. The CDR3 contains 15 residues. The variable domain in full, completed from reference TRBV2 and TRBJ1-5, reads EPEVTQTPSHQVTQMGQEVILRCVPISNHLYFYWYRQILGQKVEFLVSFYNNEISEKSEIFDDQFSVERPDGSNFTLKIRSTKLEDSAMYFCASSGHRESNQPQHFGDGTRLSIL.

J is TRBJ2-5 and V is TRBV29-1; TRBD1 aligns across 7 bases. The DNA end is more similar to TRBJ2-7, so the J call may be wrong. Germline loops: CDR1 SQVTM, CDR2 ANQGSEA. The CDR3 covers 12 residues. The CDR3 DNA reads as TGCAGCGTTGAAGGGGACAGCGACGAGCAGTACTTC. Residues: CSVEGDSDEQYF.

This clone was picked up one time. The chain has TRBV4-2 and TRBJ2-1; maybe TRBD2 (6 bases). The germline V and J ends were trimmed by 0 bases and 7 bases, with 16 bases remaining between them. Germline CDR1 LGHNA, CDR2 YNFKEQ. The length of the CDR3 is 16 residues. The CDR3: CASSQDEAAGGNEQFF. The CDR3 DNA reads TGTGCCAGCAGCCAAGATGAGGCCGCCGGAGGGAATGAGCAGTTCTTC.

The CDR3 spells CASSLTLGNTEAFF. Written as DNA, the CDR3 is TGTGCCAGCAGCTTAACCCTGGGGAACACTGAAGCTTTCTTT. The rearrangement uses TRBV7-9 and TRBJ1-1; D gene uncertain. Germline lookup yields CDR1 SEHNR and CDR2 FQNEAQ (reference sequence). The V and J ends lost 2 bases and 1 base respectively, with 8 bases between them. The CDR3 covers 14 residues. Full variable domain (rest looked up from reference TRBV7-9 and TRBJ1-1): DTGVSQNPRHKITKRGQNVTFRCDPISEHNRLYWYRQTLGQGPEFLTYFQNEAQLEKSRLLSDRFSAERPKGSFSTLEIQRTEQGDSAMYLCASSLTLGNTEAFFGQGTRLTVV.

This sequence joins TRBV9 and TRBJ1-1; D perhaps matches TRBD1 (5 bases). Germline V lookup: CDR1 SGDLS, CDR2 YYNGEE. V was pared by 0 bases and J by 0 bases, with 9 bases between. This CDR3 spans 15 amino acids. The CDR3 loop is CASSVGDSMNTEAFF. As DNA, the CDR3 is TGTGCCAGCAGCGTAGGGGACTCAATGAACACTGAAGCTTTCTTT.

V and J are TRBV11-2 and TRBJ2-1; the D gene is possibly TRBD2 (5 bases). V was pared by 6 bases and J by 2 bases, with 11 bases between. This CDR3 is 14 amino acids long. Germline V gives CDR1 SGHAT, CDR2 FQNNGV. The CDR3 nucleotides read TGTGCCAGCAGACTAGTATCCCCCTACAATGAGCAGTTCTTC. The encoded protein is CASRLVSPYNEQFF. Filled out from reference TRBV11-2 and TRBJ2-1, the complete variable domain reads EAGVAQSPRYKIIEKRQSVAFWCNPISGHATLYWYQQILGQGPKLLIQFQNNGVVDDSQLPKDRFSAERLKGVDSTLKIQPAKLEDSAVYLCASRLVSPYNEQFFGPGTRLTVL.

The chain is built from TRBV19 and TRBJ2-7, with TRBD2 as a possible D gene (5 bases). The germline gives CDR1 LNHDA, CDR2 SQIVND (reference sequence). The CDR3 contains 13 residues. Trimming took 4 bases from V and 7 from J, leaving 14 bases between them. This chain's CDR3 is CASSRDGVWEQYF. CDR3 DNA: TGTGCCAGTAGTAGAGACGGGGTCTGGGAGCAGTACTTC.